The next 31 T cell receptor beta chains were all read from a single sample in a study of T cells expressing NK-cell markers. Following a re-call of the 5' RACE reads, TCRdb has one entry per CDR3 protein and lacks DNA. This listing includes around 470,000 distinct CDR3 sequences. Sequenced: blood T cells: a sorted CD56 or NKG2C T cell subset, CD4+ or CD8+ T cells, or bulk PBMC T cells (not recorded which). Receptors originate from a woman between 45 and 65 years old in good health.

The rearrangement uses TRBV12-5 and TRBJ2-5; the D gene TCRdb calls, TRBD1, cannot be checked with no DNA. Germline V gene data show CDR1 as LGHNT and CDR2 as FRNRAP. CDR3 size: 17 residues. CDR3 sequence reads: CASGLVRGSPNQETQYF.

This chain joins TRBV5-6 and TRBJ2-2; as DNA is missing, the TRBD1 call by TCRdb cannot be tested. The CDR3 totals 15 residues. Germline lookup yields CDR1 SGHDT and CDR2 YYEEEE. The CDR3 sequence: CASSLWGPNTGELFF.

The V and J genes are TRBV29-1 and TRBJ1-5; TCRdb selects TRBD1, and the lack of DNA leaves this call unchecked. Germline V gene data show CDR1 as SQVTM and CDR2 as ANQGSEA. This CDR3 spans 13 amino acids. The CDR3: CSPRTVSNQPQHF.

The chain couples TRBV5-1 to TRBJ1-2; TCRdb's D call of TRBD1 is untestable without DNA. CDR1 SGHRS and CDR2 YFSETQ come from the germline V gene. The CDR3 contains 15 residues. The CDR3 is CASSLYLGQSYGYTF.

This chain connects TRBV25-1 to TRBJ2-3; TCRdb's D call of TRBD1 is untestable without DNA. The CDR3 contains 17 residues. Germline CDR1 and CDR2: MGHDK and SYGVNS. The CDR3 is CASSEFLVGGQGDTQYF.

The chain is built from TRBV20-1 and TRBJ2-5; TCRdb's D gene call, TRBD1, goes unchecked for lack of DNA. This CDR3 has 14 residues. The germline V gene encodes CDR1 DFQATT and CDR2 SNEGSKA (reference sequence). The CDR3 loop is CSARVGDSIRTQYF.

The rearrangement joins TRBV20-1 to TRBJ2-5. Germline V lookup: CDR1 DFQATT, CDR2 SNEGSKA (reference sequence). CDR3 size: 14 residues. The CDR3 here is CSAREGWIRETQYF.

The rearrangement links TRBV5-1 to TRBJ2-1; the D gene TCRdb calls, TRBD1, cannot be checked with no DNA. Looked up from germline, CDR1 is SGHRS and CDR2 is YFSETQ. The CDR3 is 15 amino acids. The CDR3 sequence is CASSADRVSHNEQFF.

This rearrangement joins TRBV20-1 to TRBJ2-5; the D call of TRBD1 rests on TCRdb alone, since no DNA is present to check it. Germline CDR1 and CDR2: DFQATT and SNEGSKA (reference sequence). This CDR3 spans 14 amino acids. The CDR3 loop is CSARVNRGPETQYF.

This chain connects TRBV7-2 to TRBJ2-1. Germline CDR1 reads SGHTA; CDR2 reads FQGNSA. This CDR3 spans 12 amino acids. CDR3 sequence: CASSRYPDEQFF.

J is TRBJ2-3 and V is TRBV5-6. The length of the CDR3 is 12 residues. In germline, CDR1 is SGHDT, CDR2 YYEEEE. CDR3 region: CASSLGINTQYF.

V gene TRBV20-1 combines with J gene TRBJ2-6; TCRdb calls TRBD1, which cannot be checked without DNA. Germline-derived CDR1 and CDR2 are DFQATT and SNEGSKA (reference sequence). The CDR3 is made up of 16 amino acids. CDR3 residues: CSARETGGTGANVLTF.

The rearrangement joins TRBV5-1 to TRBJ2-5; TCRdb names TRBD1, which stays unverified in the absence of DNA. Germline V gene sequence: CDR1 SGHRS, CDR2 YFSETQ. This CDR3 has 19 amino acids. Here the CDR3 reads CASSSLFRQGQSPRETQYF.

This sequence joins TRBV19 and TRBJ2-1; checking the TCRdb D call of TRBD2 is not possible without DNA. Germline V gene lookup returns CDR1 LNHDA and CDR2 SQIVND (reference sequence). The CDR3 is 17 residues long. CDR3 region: CASSIRLAGTGRDEQFF.

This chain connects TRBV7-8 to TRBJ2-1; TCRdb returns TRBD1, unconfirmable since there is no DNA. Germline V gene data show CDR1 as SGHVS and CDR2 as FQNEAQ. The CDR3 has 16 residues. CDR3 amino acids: CASSPPGGGTYNEQFF.

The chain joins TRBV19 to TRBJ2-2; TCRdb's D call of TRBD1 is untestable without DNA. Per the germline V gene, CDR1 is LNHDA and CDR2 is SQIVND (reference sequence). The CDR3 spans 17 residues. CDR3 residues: CASKHRDRGVNTGELFF.

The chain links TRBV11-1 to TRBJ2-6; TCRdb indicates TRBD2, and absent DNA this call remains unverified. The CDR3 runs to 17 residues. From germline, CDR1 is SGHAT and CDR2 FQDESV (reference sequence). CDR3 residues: CASSEPGGPLGANVLTF.

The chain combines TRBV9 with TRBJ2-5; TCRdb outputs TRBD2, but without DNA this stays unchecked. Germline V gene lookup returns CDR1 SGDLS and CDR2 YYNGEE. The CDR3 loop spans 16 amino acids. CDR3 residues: CASSFGLAGGGETQYF. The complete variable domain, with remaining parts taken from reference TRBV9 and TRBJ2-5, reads DSGVTQTPKHLITATGQRVTLRCSPRSGDLSVYWYQQSLDQGLQFLIQYYNGEERAKGNILERFSAQQFPDLHSELNLSSLELGDSALYFCASSFGLAGGGETQYFGPGTRLLVL.

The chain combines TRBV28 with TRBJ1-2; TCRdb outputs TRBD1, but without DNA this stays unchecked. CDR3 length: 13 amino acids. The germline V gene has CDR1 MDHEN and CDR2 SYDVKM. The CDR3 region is CASRRRGVYGYTF.

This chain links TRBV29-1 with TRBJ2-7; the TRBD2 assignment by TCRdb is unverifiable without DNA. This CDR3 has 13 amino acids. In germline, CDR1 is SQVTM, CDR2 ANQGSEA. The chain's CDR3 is CSVEASGSGEQYF.

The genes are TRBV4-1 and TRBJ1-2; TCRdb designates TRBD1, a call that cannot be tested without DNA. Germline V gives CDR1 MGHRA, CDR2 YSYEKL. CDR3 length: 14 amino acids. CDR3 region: CASSQDPGTYGYTF.

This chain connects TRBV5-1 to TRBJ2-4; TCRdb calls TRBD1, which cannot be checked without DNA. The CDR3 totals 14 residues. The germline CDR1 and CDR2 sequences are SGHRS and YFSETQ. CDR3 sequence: CASSLEGSGTPQYF.

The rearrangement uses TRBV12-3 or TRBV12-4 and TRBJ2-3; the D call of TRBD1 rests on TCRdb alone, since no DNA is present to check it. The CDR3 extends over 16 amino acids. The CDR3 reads CASSFEVGGTTDTQYF.

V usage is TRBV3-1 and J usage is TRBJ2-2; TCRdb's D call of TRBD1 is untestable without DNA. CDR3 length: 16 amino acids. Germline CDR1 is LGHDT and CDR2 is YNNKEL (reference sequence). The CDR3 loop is CASNSRTGRRTGELFF.

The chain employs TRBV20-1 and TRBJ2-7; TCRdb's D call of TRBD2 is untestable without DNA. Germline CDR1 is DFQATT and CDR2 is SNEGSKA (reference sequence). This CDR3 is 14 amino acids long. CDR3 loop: CSARDWTTPYEQYF.

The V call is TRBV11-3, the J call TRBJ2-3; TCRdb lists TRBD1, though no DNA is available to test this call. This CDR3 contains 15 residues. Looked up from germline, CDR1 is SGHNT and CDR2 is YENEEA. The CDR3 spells CASSWGELGTDTQYF.

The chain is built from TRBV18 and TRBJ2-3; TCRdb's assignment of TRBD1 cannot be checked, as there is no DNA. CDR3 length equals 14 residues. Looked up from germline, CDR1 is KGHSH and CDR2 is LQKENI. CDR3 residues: CASSPRDQKDTQYF. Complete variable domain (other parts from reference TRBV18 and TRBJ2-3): NAGVMQNPRHLVRRRGQEARLRCSPMKGHSHVYWYRQLPEEGLKFMVYLQKENIIDESGMPKERFSAEFPKEGPSILRIQQVVRGDSAAYFCASSPRDQKDTQYFGPGTRLTVL.

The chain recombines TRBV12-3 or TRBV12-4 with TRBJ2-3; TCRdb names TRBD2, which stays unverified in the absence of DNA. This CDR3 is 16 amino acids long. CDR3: CASSFLARLSTDTQYF.

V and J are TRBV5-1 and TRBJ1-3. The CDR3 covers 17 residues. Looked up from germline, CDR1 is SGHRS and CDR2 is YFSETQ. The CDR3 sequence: CASSLAGALLSGNTIYF.

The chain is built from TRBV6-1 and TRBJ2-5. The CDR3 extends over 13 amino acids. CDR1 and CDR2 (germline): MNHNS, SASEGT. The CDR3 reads CASSEFARETQYF.

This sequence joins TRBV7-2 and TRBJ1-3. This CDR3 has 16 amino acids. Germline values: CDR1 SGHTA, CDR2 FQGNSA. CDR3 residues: CASRLTGPRPGNTIYF.